This T cell receptor (beta chain) was obtained from a study of tumor-infiltrating lymphocytes in localized non-small cell lung cancer. For the study at large: The cohort mixed smokers and never-smokers, several histologies, and some post-neoadjuvant-chemotherapy samples. From each patient, both tumor and uninvolved lung, non-adjacent to tumor, were sampled. The study, taken as a whole, reports: T-cell fraction did not differ between immunotypes IM1 and IM2. Different pieces of the same tissue went to different assays, confounding technical variation with intratumor heterogeneity.

Concerning this clone itself: Antigen unknown.

Some clones are missing from TCRdb's copy, which holds only in-frame ones; the method was immunoSEQ multiplex PCR. This table holds some 13,000 clones, less than 75% found once. CDR1 is GTSNPN and CDR2 is SVGIG in the germline V gene (reference sequence). V lost 3 bases to trimming and J lost 3 bases, with 12 bases between them. CDR3 length equals 14 residues. This chain joins TRBV30 and TRBJ1-3, with unresolved D. Material for sequencing was uninvolved lung tissue not adjacent to the tumor. The receptor was isolated from a human donor with non-small cell lung cancer. CDR3 nucleotide sequence: TGTGCCTGGAGAGAGTTACCGTTTGGAAACACCATATATTTT. Amino acids: CAWRELPFGNTIYF.